This TCR beta chain is drawn from a study of synovial regulatory T cells in juvenile arthritis. Comments on this clone: Its matching antigen is unknown.

Study findings and constraints: CDR3 overlap with synovial Tregs was higher for iaTregs than other blood Tregs.

Germline-derived CDR1 and CDR2 are ENHRY and SYGVKD. The CDR3 totals 17 residues. No DNA accompanies this entry. Sequenced by immunoSEQ multiplex PCR; TCRdb stores in-frame clones only, minus some. Here the sample table reports roughly 9,100 clones. The chain carries TRBV10-3 and TRBJ1-4; lacking DNA, the TRBD1 call made by TCRdb goes unchecked. The receptor was derived from a donor younger than 30 with juvenile idiopathic arthritis. The sequenced sample was Treg cells from blood. As to subset: remaining (HLA-DR-negative) circulating blood Treg cells. The CDR3 loop reads CAISQIPAGTANEKLFF.